Sequencing of this T cell receptor beta chain was carried out in a study of CD8 T cells in Susac syndrome. The length of the CDR3 is 13 residues. The V gene end was trimmed by 4 bases and the J gene end by 5 bases; junction bases not matched to a gene: 4. Germline V CDR1 and CDR2: KGHSH, LQKENI. RNA amounts of about 0.5 to 1 ug underwent reverse transcription with random hexamers. TCRdb fed the immunoSEQ multiplex PCR reads into MiXCR, producing one record per CDR3 protein. The sample comprises about 200,000 distinct CDR3 sequences, roughly 96% of which are singletons, and about 0.096% rests with the top ten.

The sample consisted of CD4+ T cells from PBMCs. The chain employs TRBV18 and TRBJ2-7, with 8 bases lining up with TRBD2. The sequence derives from a human donor with multiple sclerosis. CDR3 in DNA: TGTGCCAGCTCACATAGCGGGATCGACGAGCAGTACTTC. Translated: CASSHSGIDEQYF.